The clone carrying this T cell receptor (beta chain) was detected a few times. The antigen is unknown. The PCR used 60 Vbeta and 13 Jbeta primers. Clones were read by immunoSEQ multiplex PCR, and TCRdb kept only the in-frame ones, dropping some. The sample consists of approximately 90,000 clones, 7.6% of them appearing once. This CDR3 comprises 16 residues. Trimming took 6 bases from V and 3 from J; bases not matched to a gene: 7. CDR1 is SGHVS, CDR2 FNYEAQ, per germline. The data were obtained in a study of cytomegalovirus exposure and HLA in healthy donors. Notes on the study in general: TCR association rates varied by HLA locus in a later analysis, with DRB1 highest and HLA-C lowest. A later analysis linked a missense DCLRE1C variant to TCR beta V- and J-gene trimming.

Sequencing was carried out using PBMCs. This receptor was taken from a man over 45 in good health and CMV-seronegative. V usage is TRBV7-6 and J usage is TRBJ2-2, with 10 bases lining up with TRBD2. CDR3 nucleotide sequence: TGTGCCAGCAGTGCCGGGACTAGCGTGTACACCGGGGAGCTGTTTTTT. Protein product: CASSAGTSVYTGELFF.